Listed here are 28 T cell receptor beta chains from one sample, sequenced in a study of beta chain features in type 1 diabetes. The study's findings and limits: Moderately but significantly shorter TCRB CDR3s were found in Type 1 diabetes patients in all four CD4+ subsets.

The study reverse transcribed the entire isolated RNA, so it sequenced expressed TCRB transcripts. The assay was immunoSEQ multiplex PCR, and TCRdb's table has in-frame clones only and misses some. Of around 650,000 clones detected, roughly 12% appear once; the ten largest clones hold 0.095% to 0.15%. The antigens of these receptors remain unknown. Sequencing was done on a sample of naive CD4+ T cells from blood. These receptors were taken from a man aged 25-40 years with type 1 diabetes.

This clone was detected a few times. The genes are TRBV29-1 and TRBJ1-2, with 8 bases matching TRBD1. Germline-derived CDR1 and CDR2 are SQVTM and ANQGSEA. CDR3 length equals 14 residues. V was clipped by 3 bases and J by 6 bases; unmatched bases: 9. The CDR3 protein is CSVEFSQGANGYTF. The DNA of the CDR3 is TGCAGCGTTGAGTTTAGTCAGGGGGCGAATGGCTACACCTTC.

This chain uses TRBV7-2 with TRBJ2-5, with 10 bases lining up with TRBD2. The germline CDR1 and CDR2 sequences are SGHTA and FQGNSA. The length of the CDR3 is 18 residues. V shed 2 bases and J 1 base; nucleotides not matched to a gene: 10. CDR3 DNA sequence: TGTGCCAGCAGCTTAATATTAGCGGGGGGCCGACTCCAAGAGACCCAGTACTTC. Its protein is CASSLILAGGRLQETQYF.

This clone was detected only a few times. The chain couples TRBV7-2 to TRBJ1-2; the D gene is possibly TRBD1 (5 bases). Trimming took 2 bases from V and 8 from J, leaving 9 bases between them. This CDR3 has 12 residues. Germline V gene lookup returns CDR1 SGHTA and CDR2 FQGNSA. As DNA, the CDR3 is TGTGCCAGCAGCTTACCCAGGGACGGCTACACCTTC. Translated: CASSLPRDGYTF.

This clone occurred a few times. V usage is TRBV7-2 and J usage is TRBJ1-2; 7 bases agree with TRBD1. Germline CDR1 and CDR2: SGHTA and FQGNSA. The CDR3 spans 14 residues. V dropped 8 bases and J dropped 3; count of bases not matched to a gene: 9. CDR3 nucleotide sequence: TGTGCCAGCGCACCCTCCGGGACAGACTATGGCTACACCTTC. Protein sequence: CASAPSGTDYGYTF.

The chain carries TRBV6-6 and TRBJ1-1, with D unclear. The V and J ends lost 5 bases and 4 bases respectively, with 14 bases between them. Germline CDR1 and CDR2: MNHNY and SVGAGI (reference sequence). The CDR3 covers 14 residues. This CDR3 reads CASSPDGKVTEAFF. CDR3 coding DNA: TGTGCCAGCAGTCCGGACGGGAAAGTCACTGAAGCTTTCTTT.

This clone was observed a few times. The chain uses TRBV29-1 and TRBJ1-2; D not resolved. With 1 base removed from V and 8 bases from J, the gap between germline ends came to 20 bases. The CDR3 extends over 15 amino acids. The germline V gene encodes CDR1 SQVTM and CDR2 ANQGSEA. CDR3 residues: CSVEGLDRVLDGYTF. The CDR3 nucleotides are TGCAGCGTTGAAGGACTCGACCGGGTCCTTGACGGCTACACCTTC.

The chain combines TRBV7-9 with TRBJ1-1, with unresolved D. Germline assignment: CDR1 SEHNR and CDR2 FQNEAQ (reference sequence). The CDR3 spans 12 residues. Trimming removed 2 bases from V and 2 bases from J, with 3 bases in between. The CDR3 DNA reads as TGTGCCAGCAGCTTAATAAACACTGAAGCTTTCTTT. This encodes CASSLINTEAFF.

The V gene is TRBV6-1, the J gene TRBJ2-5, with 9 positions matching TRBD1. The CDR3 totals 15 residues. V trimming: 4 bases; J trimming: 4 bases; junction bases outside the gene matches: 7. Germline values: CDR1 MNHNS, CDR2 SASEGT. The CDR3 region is CASSGQGGFRETQYF. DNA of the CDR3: TGTGCCAGCAGTGGACAGGGGGGCTTTCGAGAGACCCAGTACTTC.

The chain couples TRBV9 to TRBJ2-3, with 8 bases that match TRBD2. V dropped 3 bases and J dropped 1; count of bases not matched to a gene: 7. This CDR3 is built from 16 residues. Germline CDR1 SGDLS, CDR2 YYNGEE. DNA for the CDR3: TGTGCCAGCAGCGCCATGGGGCGGGGGGGCACAGATACGCAGTATTTT. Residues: CASSAMGRGGTDTQYF.

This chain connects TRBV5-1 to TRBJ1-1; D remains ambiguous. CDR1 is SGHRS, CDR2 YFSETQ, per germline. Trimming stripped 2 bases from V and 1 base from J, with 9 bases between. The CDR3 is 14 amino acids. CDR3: CASSLGLGNTEAFF. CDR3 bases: TGCGCCAGCAGCTTAGGGCTGGGGAACACTGAAGCTTTCTTT.

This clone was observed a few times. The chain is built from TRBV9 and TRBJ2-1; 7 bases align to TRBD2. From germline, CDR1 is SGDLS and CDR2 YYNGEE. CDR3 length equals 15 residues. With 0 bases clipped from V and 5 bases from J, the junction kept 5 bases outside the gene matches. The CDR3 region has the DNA TGTGCCAGCAGCGTAGTAGCGGGCGAAGACAATGAGCAGTTCTTC. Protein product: CASSVVAGEDNEQFF.

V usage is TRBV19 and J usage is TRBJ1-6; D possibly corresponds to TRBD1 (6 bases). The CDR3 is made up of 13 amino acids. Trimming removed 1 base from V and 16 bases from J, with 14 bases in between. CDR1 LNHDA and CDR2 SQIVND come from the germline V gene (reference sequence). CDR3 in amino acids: CASSIGGDISLHF. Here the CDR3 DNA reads TGTGCCAGTAGTATAGGAGGGGACATCTCGCTCCACTTT.

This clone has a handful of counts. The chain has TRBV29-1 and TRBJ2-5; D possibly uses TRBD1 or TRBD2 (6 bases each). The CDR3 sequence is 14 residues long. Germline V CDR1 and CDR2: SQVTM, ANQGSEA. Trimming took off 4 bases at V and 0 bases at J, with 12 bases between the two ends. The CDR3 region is CSVVPGAYQETQYF. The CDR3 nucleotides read TGCAGCGTTGTGCCGGGGGCGTACCAAGAGACCCAGTACTTC.

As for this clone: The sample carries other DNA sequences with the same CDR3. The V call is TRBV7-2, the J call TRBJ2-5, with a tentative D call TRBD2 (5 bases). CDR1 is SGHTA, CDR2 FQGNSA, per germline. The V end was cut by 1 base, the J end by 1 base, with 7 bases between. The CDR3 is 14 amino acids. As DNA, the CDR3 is TGTGCCAGCAGCTTAGGAGGGCCCCAAGAGACCCAGTACTTC. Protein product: CASSLGGPQETQYF.

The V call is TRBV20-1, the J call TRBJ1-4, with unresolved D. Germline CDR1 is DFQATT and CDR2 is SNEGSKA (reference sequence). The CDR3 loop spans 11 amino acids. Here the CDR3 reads CSGRANEKLFF. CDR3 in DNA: TGCAGCGGGCGGGCTAATGAAAAACTGTTTTTT.

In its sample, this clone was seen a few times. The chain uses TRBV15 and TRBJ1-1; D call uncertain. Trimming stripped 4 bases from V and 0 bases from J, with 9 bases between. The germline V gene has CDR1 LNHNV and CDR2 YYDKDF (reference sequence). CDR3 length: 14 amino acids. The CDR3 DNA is TGTGCCACCAGCACAGAGTTGGTGAACACTGAAGCTTTCTTT. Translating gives CATSTELVNTEAFF.

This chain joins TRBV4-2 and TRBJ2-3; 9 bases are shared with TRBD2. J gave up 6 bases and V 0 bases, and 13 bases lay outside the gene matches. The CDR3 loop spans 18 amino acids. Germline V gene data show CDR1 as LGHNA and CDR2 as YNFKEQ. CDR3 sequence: CASSQDPASGALLDTQYF. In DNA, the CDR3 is TGTGCCAGCAGCCAAGATCCGGCTAGCGGGGCCCTATTGGATACGCAGTATTTT.

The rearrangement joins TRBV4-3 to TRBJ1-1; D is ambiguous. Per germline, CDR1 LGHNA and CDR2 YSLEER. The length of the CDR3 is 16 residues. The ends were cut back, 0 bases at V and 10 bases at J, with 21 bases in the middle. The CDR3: CASSQDWRRGRDGAFF. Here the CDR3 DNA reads TGCGCCAGCAGCCAAGATTGGAGGAGAGGGAGAGACGGAGCTTTCTTT.

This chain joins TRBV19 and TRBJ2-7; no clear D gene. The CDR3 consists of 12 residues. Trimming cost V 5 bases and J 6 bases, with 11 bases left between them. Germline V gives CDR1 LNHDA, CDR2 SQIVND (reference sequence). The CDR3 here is CASSLPASEQYF. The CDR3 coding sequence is TGTGCCAGTAGTTTACCCGCCAGCGAGCAGTACTTC. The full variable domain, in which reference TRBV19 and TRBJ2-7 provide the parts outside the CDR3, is DGGITQSPKYLFRKEGQNVTLSCEQNLNHDAMYWYRQDPGQGLRLIYYSQIVNDFQKGDIAEGYSVSREKKESFPLTVTSAQKNPTAFYLCASSLPASEQYFGPGTRLTVT.

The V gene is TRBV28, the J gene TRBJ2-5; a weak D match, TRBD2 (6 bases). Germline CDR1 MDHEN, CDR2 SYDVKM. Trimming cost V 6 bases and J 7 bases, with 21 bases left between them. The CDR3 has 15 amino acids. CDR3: CASSWGPRGRTTQYF. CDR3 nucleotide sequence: TGTGCCAGCAGCTGGGGCCCGCGGGGCAGGACGACCCAGTACTTC.

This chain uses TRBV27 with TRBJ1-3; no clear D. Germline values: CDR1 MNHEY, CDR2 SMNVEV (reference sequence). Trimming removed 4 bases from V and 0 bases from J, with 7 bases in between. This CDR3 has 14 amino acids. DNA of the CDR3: TGTGCCAGCAGTTCCCCCGGCTCTGGAAACACCATATATTTT. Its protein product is CASSSPGSGNTIYF.

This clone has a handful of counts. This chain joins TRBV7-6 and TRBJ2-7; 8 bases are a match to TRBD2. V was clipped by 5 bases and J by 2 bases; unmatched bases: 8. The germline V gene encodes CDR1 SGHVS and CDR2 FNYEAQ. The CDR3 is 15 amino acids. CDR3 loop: CASSPRGAGAYEQYF. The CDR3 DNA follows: TGTGCCAGCAGCCCCCGGGGAGCGGGGGCCTACGAGCAGTACTTC.

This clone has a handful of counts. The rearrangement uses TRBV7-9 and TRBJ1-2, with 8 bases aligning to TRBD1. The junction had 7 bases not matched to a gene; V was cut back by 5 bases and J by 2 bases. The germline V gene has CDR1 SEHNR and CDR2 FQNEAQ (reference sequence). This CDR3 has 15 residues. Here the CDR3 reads CASSPGQGWNYGYTF. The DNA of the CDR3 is TGTGCCAGCAGCCCCGGACAGGGATGGAACTATGGCTACACCTTC.

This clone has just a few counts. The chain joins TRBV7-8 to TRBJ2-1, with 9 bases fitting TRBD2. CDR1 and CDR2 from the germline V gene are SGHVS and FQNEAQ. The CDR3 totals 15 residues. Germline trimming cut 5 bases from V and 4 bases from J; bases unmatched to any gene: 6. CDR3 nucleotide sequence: TGTGCCAGCAGCCTAATAGCGGGGGAATACAATGAGCAGTTCTTC. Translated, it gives CASSLIAGEYNEQFF.

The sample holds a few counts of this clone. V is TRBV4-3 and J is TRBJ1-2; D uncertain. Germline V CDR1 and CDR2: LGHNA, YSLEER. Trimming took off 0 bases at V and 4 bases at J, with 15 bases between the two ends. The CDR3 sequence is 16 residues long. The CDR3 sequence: CASSQEWPGAFYGYTF. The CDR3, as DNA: TGCGCCAGCAGCCAAGAATGGCCAGGAGCCTTCTATGGCTACACCTTC.

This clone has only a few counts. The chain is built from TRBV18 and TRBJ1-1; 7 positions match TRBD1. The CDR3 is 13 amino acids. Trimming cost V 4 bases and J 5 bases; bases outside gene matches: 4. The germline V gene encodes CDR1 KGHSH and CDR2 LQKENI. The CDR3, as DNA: TGTGCCAGCTCACTACAGGGGAGGACTGAAGCTTTCTTT. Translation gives CASSLQGRTEAFF.

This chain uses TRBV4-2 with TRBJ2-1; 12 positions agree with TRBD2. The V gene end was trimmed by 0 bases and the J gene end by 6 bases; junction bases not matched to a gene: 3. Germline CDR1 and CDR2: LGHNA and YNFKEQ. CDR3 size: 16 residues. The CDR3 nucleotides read TGTGCCAGCAGCCAAGAAAAGACTAGCGGGGGCAATGAGCAGTTCTTC. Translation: CASSQEKTSGGNEQFF.

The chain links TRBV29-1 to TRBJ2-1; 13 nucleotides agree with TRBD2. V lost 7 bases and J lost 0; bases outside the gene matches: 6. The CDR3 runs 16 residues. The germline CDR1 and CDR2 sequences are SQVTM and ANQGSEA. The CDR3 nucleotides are TGCAGCGCTGGACTAGCGGGGGAGAGCTCCTACAATGAGCAGTTCTTC. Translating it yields CSAGLAGESSYNEQFF.